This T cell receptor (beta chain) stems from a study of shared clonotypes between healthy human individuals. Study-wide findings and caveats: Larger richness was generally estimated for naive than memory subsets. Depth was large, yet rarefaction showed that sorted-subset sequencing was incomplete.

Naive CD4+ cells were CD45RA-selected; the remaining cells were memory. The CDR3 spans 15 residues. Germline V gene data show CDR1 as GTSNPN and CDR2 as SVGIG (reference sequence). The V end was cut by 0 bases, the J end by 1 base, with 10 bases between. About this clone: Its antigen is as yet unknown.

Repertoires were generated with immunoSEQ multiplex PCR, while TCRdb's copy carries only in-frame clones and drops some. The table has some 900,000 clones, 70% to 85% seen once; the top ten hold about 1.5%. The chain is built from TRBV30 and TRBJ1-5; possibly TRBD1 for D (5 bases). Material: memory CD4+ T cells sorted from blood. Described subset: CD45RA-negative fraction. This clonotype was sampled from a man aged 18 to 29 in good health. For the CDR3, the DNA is TGTGCCTGGAGTGTACGTCAGGGAAGCAATCAGCCCCAGCATTTT. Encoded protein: CAWSVRQGSNQPQHF.